Sequencing of this T cell receptor beta chain was carried out in a study of T cells in Graves' hyperthyroidism and ophthalmopathy. At the level of the study: Peripheral blood sampling occurred at initial diagnosis, before any treatment.

This clonotype turned up a few times. Absence of ophthalmopathy progression within 18 months defined stable Graves' hyperthyroidism. Uncontrolled infection, other autoimmune disease, pregnancy and lactation each barred patients from inclusion. The CDR3 has 14 amino acids. Germline V CDR1 and CDR2: SNHLY, FYNNEI. V was cut by 8 bases and J by 2 bases, with 16 bases left in between. Regions amplified from RNA transcripts were the TCR beta CDR3 regions. In the first-round RT-PCR of the TCR CDR3, the HTBI primer set was used. In TCRdb, the multiplex PCR reads were re-called with MiXCR into one record per CDR3 protein. The data show around 700,000 distinct CDR3 sequences, with about 35% seen just once and around 30% held by the top ten.

This TCR came from a woman in her thirties or forties with Graves' hyperthyroidism. What was sequenced was blood. The chain has TRBV2 and TRBJ2-7; D may be TRBD2 (6 bases). The CDR3 nucleotides are TGTGCCAGCGGTCCGGGACTTGTACCCTACGAGCAGTACTTC. It is translated as CASGPGLVPYEQYF.